The rows below give T cell receptor beta chains drawn from one sample of a study of Ad26.COV2.S vaccination and SARS-CoV-2 variants. Sequencing was performed with immunoSEQ multiplex PCR; in TCRdb, only in-frame clones are kept and a portion is missing. This sample has around 450,000 clones, with 70% to 90% found just once. Sequenced here: peripheral blood, sampled in a trial of Ad26.COV2.S vaccine versus placebo. The receptors come from a person between 18 and 59 years old who received the Ad26.COV2.S COVID-19 vaccine or a placebo. Both conserved end residues are part of each CDR3. The order of the fields is CDR3 DNA, CDR3 protein, D gene, J gene, V gene, clone size. A D gene is named only where the DNA matches it firmly. Clone size is given for some rows only: seen once, a few or many times, or a class if the clone is expanded.

cdr3_nt: TGCGCCAGCAGCTCTGGGACAAGCAGCTCCTACGAGCAGTACTTC; cdr3_aa: CASSSGTSSSYEQYF; d_call: NA; j_call: TRBJ2-7; v_call: TRBV5-1; clone_size: NA
cdr3_nt: TGTGCCAGCAGCTTATTGCCAGGGGGAACCTACGAGCAGTACTTC; cdr3_aa: CASSLLPGGTYEQYF; d_call: TRBD1; j_call: TRBJ2-7; v_call: TRBV7-3; clone_size: NA
cdr3_nt: TGTGCCAGCAGCCACGTCCCCGCGGGCAGGTCTGGCGAGCAGTACTTC; cdr3_aa: CASSHVPAGRSGEQYF; d_call: NA; j_call: TRBJ2-7; v_call: TRBV28; clone_size: NA
cdr3_nt: TGTGCCAGTTGGGTTGGGGCTAGGGTCACTGAAGCTTTCTTT; cdr3_aa: CASWVGARVTEAFF; d_call: NA; j_call: TRBJ1-1; v_call: TRBV6-6; clone_size: NA
cdr3_nt: TGCGCCAGCAGCCGGACAGGGGCGCCTTTGAGGGAAAAACTGTTTTTT; cdr3_aa: CASSRTGAPLREKLFF; d_call: TRBD1; j_call: TRBJ1-4; v_call: TRBV5-1; clone_size: NA
cdr3_nt: TGTGCCAGCAGCTTGGGGTTGGGGTATGGCTACACCTTC; cdr3_aa: CASSLGLGYGYTF; d_call: NA; j_call: TRBJ1-2; v_call: TRBV7-9; clone_size: NA
cdr3_nt: TGCAGTGCTAGTTGGGTCGGGGGGGCGGATGGCTACACCTTC; cdr3_aa: CSASWVGGADGYTF; d_call: NA; j_call: TRBJ1-2; v_call: TRBV20-1; clone_size: once
cdr3_nt: TGTGCCAGCAGCCCGGAGGGGGGCGGACCCTACGAGCAGTACTTC; cdr3_aa: CASSPEGGGPYEQYF; d_call: NA; j_call: TRBJ2-7; v_call: TRBV11-3; clone_size: NA
cdr3_nt: TGTGCCAGCAGTTTGAGGGGATTTAGGTCCACAGATACGCAGTATTTT; cdr3_aa: CASSLRGFRSTDTQYF; d_call: NA; j_call: TRBJ2-3; v_call: TRBV28; clone_size: NA
cdr3_nt: TGTGCCAGCAGCCCGGGGACAGCGGTAGGAGAGACCCAGTACTTC; cdr3_aa: CASSPGTAVGETQYF; d_call: TRBD1; j_call: TRBJ2-5; v_call: TRBV7-3; clone_size: NA
cdr3_nt: TGTGCCACCAGCAGAGTTTCCTACAATGAGCAGTTCTTC; cdr3_aa: CATSRVSYNEQFF; d_call: NA; j_call: TRBJ2-1; v_call: TRBV15; clone_size: NA
cdr3_nt: TGTGCCAGCAGCGTAGTCGTCGGGGGTCCCCAATACTACAATGAGCAGTTCTTC; cdr3_aa: CASSVVVGGPQYYNEQFF; d_call: NA; j_call: TRBJ2-1; v_call: TRBV9; clone_size: NA
cdr3_nt: TGCGCCAGCGGGACAGGGATCTTCTACGAGCAGTACTTC; cdr3_aa: CASGTGIFYEQYF; d_call: TRBD1; j_call: TRBJ2-7; v_call: TRBV10-2; clone_size: NA
cdr3_nt: TGTGCCAGCAGCCAAACGGGAGGAGGAGGTGAGCAGTTCTTC; cdr3_aa: CASSQTGGGGEQFF; d_call: TRBD2; j_call: TRBJ2-1; v_call: TRBV14; clone_size: NA
cdr3_nt: TGTGCCACCAGCAGAGAGGCCCGAGGGCCATACGAGCAGTACTTC; cdr3_aa: CATSREARGPYEQYF; d_call: NA; j_call: TRBJ2-7; v_call: TRBV15; clone_size: NA
cdr3_nt: TGTGCCAGCAGTTACTCGGGTCTAGCGGGAGGGAATGAGCAGTTCTTC; cdr3_aa: CASSYSGLAGGNEQFF; d_call: TRBD2; j_call: TRBJ2-1; v_call: TRBV6-5; clone_size: NA
cdr3_nt: TGCGCCAGCAGTCCTTTAGTCATGGCGGAAGGGGATTCTCCAACTAATGAAAAACTGTTTTTT; cdr3_aa: CASSPLVMAEGDSPTNEKLFF; d_call: NA; j_call: TRBJ1-4; v_call: TRBV23-1; clone_size: NA
cdr3_nt: TGTGCCAGCAGCAAAGGCCTGGCAGGCAGCGCACTGAACACTGAAGCTTTCTTT; cdr3_aa: CASSKGLAGSALNTEAFF; d_call: NA; j_call: TRBJ1-1; v_call: TRBV21-1; clone_size: NA
cdr3_nt: TGTGCCAGCAGTTACGGGCGGGGGGCGATGAATCAGCCCCAGCATTTT; cdr3_aa: CASSYGRGAMNQPQHF; d_call: NA; j_call: TRBJ1-5; v_call: TRBV6-6; clone_size: NA
cdr3_nt: TGTGCCAGCAGCGACCGGGACGGGACCTACGAGCAGTACTTC; cdr3_aa: CASSDRDGTYEQYF; d_call: NA; j_call: TRBJ2-7; v_call: TRBV2; clone_size: NA
cdr3_nt: TGTGCCAGTAGTATTATGGGGCAGGTACAGCAGCCCCAGCATTTT; cdr3_aa: CASSIMGQVQQPQHF; d_call: NA; j_call: TRBJ1-5; v_call: TRBV19; clone_size: NA
cdr3_nt: TGTGCCAGCAGCCCGCAGAACACTGAAGCTTTCTTT; cdr3_aa: CASSPQNTEAFF; d_call: NA; j_call: TRBJ1-1; v_call: TRBV14; clone_size: NA
cdr3_nt: TGTGCCAGCAGTTACGGACTAGCGGGGAACAATGAGCAGTTCTTC; cdr3_aa: CASSYGLAGNNEQFF; d_call: TRBD2; j_call: TRBJ2-1; v_call: TRBV11-2; clone_size: NA
cdr3_nt: TGTGCCAGTAGTATTAGGGCTCTTTTTTCACCCCTCCACTTT; cdr3_aa: CASSIRALFSPLHF; d_call: NA; j_call: TRBJ1-6; v_call: TRBV19; clone_size: NA
cdr3_nt: TGTGCCAGCAGCCGCGCCGGGGGGGAGACCCAGTACTTC; cdr3_aa: CASSRAGGETQYF; d_call: TRBD2; j_call: TRBJ2-5; v_call: TRBV3-1/TRBV3-2; clone_size: once
cdr3_nt: TGTGCCAGCAGTCCGACAGGTAGAAATCAGCCCCAGCATTTT; cdr3_aa: CASSPTGRNQPQHF; d_call: NA; j_call: TRBJ1-5; v_call: TRBV27; clone_size: NA
cdr3_nt: TGTGCCAGCAGCCAACGACCCTGGCAGTCAGAACCCCTCCACTTT; cdr3_aa: CASSQRPWQSEPLHF; d_call: NA; j_call: TRBJ1-6; v_call: TRBV14; clone_size: NA
cdr3_nt: TGTGCCAGCAGGGGGGGTTTAGATTCACCCCTCCACTTT; cdr3_aa: CASRGGLDSPLHF; d_call: NA; j_call: TRBJ1-6; v_call: TRBV28; clone_size: NA
cdr3_nt: TGTGCCAGCAGTAGGGACGGCTACGAGCAGTACTTC; cdr3_aa: CASSRDGYEQYF; d_call: NA; j_call: TRBJ2-7; v_call: TRBV27; clone_size: few
cdr3_nt: TGTGCCAGCGACAGGGGTACTAGTGGGAAGCAGTACTTC; cdr3_aa: CASDRGTSGKQYF; d_call: TRBD1; j_call: TRBJ2-7; v_call: TRBV28; clone_size: NA
cdr3_nt: TGTGCCAGCAACGGGGGCCGTCCGCCCTATGGCTACACCTTC; cdr3_aa: CASNGGRPPYGYTF; d_call: NA; j_call: TRBJ1-2; v_call: TRBV28; clone_size: NA
cdr3_nt: TGTGCCAGCAGTTCAGCCGGGACTGGCGATCGTTCCCAGCATTTT; cdr3_aa: CASSSAGTGDRSQHF; d_call: NA; j_call: TRBJ1-5; v_call: TRBV28; clone_size: NA
cdr3_nt: TGTGCCAGCAGTCTAAACGGCGAGCAGTACTTC; cdr3_aa: CASSLNGEQYF; d_call: NA; j_call: TRBJ2-7; v_call: TRBV7-2; clone_size: NA
cdr3_nt: TGTGCCAGCAGTTACCGGGACCAGAACGTGGATACGCAGTATTTT; cdr3_aa: CASSYRDQNVDTQYF; d_call: NA; j_call: TRBJ2-3; v_call: TRBV6-2/TRBV6-3; clone_size: NA
cdr3_nt: TGTGCCAGCAGTCCGGAAAGGAATCAGCCCCAGCATTTT; cdr3_aa: CASSPERNQPQHF; d_call: NA; j_call: TRBJ1-5; v_call: TRBV2; clone_size: NA
cdr3_nt: TGTGCCAGCAGGACTTCCAGGGTATCCTACGAGCAGTACTTC; cdr3_aa: CASRTSRVSYEQYF; d_call: NA; j_call: TRBJ2-7; v_call: TRBV28; clone_size: NA
cdr3_nt: TGTGCCAGCGGCAGGGGAGCGGGGAATTCACCCCTCCACTTT; cdr3_aa: CASGRGAGNSPLHF; d_call: NA; j_call: TRBJ1-6; v_call: TRBV5-6; clone_size: NA
cdr3_nt: TGTGCCAGTACCTTCGGCCGGATGAACACTGAAGCTTTCTTT; cdr3_aa: CASTFGRMNTEAFF; d_call: NA; j_call: TRBJ1-1; v_call: TRBV2; clone_size: NA
cdr3_nt: TGTGCCAGCAGCCGACAAGGCTATGGCTACACCTTC; cdr3_aa: CASSRQGYGYTF; d_call: NA; j_call: TRBJ1-2; v_call: TRBV13; clone_size: NA
cdr3_nt: TGTGCCAGCAGCCTTCGGACGAGTATCGACGAGCAGTACTTC; cdr3_aa: CASSLRTSIDEQYF; d_call: NA; j_call: TRBJ2-7; v_call: TRBV7-2; clone_size: NA
cdr3_nt: TGTGCCTGGCGGGCTAATGAAAAACTGTTTTTT; cdr3_aa: CAWRANEKLFF; d_call: NA; j_call: TRBJ1-4; v_call: TRBV7-9; clone_size: NA
cdr3_nt: TGTGCCAGCAGCTTGGAAGGACAGGCCTCCTACAATGAGCAGTTCTTC; cdr3_aa: CASSLEGQASYNEQFF; d_call: TRBD1; j_call: TRBJ2-1; v_call: TRBV11-3; clone_size: NA
cdr3_nt: TGTGCCAGCAGCTTGGGGCGGGGAGACTATGGCTACACCTTC; cdr3_aa: CASSLGRGDYGYTF; d_call: NA; j_call: TRBJ1-2; v_call: TRBV5-6; clone_size: NA
cdr3_nt: TGTGCCAGCAGGAAATCAGGGTTTCAGCCCCAGCATTTT; cdr3_aa: CASRKSGFQPQHF; d_call: NA; j_call: TRBJ1-5; v_call: TRBV2; clone_size: few
cdr3_nt: TGTGCCAGCAGCGCCCGACTAGCGGGAGAGACCCAGTACTTC; cdr3_aa: CASSARLAGETQYF; d_call: TRBD2; j_call: TRBJ2-5; v_call: TRBV9; clone_size: NA
cdr3_nt: TGCGCCAGCAGCCGACAACTAGCTCTTCAAGAGACCCAGTACTTC; cdr3_aa: CASSRQLALQETQYF; d_call: NA; j_call: TRBJ2-5; v_call: TRBV4-1; clone_size: NA
cdr3_nt: TGTGCCAGCAGTTTGGGAGGGAATAGCAATCAGCCCCAGCATTTT; cdr3_aa: CASSLGGNSNQPQHF; d_call: NA; j_call: TRBJ1-5; v_call: TRBV28; clone_size: NA
cdr3_nt: TGTGCCAGCTCACCGGCGGGAGGCTCCTACAATGAGCAGTTCTTC; cdr3_aa: CASSPAGGSYNEQFF; d_call: TRBD2; j_call: TRBJ2-1; v_call: TRBV18; clone_size: NA